A selection of T cell receptor beta chains follows, all from one sample in a study of shared clonotypes between healthy human individuals. Method: immunoSEQ multiplex PCR; TCRdb's copy keeps in-frame clones and lacks some. The profile shows a few hundred thousand clones, 65% to 70% of them singletons. The sample was memory CD4+ T cells sorted from blood. The receptors here all came from a man in his thirties or forties in good health. CDR3s include the opening cysteine and the closing phenylalanine or tryptophan. The D gene is left open where the match is weak. Clone size is given for some rows only: seen once, a few or many times, or a class if the clone is expanded.

once TRBJ2-1 NA TRBV10-2 TGCGCCAGCAGGGCCGTCAGGGTGGACAATGAGCAGTTCTTC CASRAVRVDNEQFF
NA TRBJ2-2 NA TRBV7-7 TGTGCCAGCAGCCCTCACTCGCGGGGCACCGGGGAGCTGTTTTTT CASSPHSRGTGELFF
few TRBJ1-3 NA TRBV4-1 TGCGCCAGCAGCCAAGATTCGGTCTCTGGAAACACCATATATTTT CASSQDSVSGNTIYF
NA TRBJ2-5 NA TRBV29-1 TGCAGCGTTGAAAAAACGGGGCAGGTTAGGACCCAGTACTTC CSVEKTGQVRTQYF
NA TRBJ2-1 TRBD1 TRBV19 TGTGCCACCGGGACAGCTTACTACAATGAGCAGTTCTTC CATGTAYYNEQFF
NA TRBJ2-3 TRBD1 TRBV25-1 TGTGCCAGCAGTGAGGGGACAGGGCGCACTGATACGCAGTATTTT CASSEGTGRTDTQYF
NA TRBJ1-2 TRBD1 TRBV5-1 TGCGCCAGCAGCACGGGGACAGGGGGCGCGTCTGGCTATGGCTACACCTTC CASSTGTGGASGYGYTF
NA TRBJ2-1 NA TRBV27 TGTGCCAGCCTACCTGGGCCAAGCCACAATGAGCAGTTCTTC CASLPGPSHNEQFF
NA TRBJ2-1 NA TRBV6-5 TGTGCCAGCAGTTCGGACTCCTACAATGAGCAGTTCTTC CASSSDSYNEQFF
NA TRBJ1-2 TRBD1 TRBV28 TGTGCCAGCAGTTTATACACGGAAGGGGGCGTGAGTGGCTACACCTTC CASSLYTEGGVSGYTF
once TRBJ2-5 TRBD1 TRBV12-5 TGTGCTACTCAGGGGGACCAAGAGACCCAGTACTTC CATQGDQETQYF
few TRBJ2-1 NA TRBV20-1 TGCAGTGCAGGGGACCGTTATGAGCAGTTCTTC CSAGDRYEQFF
NA TRBJ2-2 TRBD2 TRBV19 TGTGCCAGTAGTGGTAGAGCTAGCGGGAGGGCCGGGCTGTTTTTT CASSGRASGRAGLFF
few TRBJ1-5 NA TRBV10-1 TGCGCCAGCACTCTCCGGGACGACTATAGCAATCAGCCCCAGCATTTT CASTLRDDYSNQPQHF
NA TRBJ2-1 NA TRBV28 TGTGCCAGCAGTATGGATGACTACAATGAGCAGTTCTTC CASSMDDYNEQFF
NA TRBJ2-3 NA TRBV6-1 TGTGCCAGCAGTGAAGGTTTGGGTCCAGATACGCAGTATTTT CASSEGLGPDTQYF
NA TRBJ2-3 NA TRBV21-1 TGTGCCAGCAGCAAAGCATGCGGGTCGATCCACACAGATACGCAGTATTTT CASSKACGSIHTDTQYF
NA TRBJ2-2 NA TRBV28 TGTGCAAGCAGGCCTAGGCAGGACTCCGGGAGCACAGCGTGGGCCCGGGAGCTGTTTTTT CASRPRQDSGSTAWARELFF